This TCR beta chain is from a study of cytomegalovirus exposure and HLA in healthy donors. Broader study findings: There were reportedly fewer N-insertions in an Asian-associated ancestry cluster than the roughly 700-donor mean, in a later analysis.

This CDR3 is 13 amino acids long. Looked up from germline, CDR1 is SEHNR and CDR2 is FQNEAQ (reference sequence). A word on this clone: The antigen is not known. Mismatch with germline at one junction end may stem from a read error.

Amplification used 60 Vbeta primers and 13 Jbeta primers. Using immunoSEQ multiplex PCR, the repertoire was profiled, and TCRdb retains in-frame clones only, with some absent. Of 100,000 or so clones in the sample, over 75% were seen once. The rearrangement joins TRBV7-9 to TRBJ1-1, with D unresolved. This clonotype was obtained from a man aged 40-49 years in good health and CMV-seropositive. Sequences were obtained from PBMCs. The CDR3 sequence is CASSTEGPTGAFF. The CDR3 coding sequence is TGTGCCAGCAGCACAGAGGGTCCGACTGGAGCTTTCTTT.